There are a few counts of the clone carrying this T cell receptor beta chain. The antigen is unknown. After removal of 3 bases from V and 4 bases from J, the junction contained 13 bases not matched to a gene. In germline, CDR1 is LGHDT, CDR2 YNNKEL (reference sequence). This CDR3 is built from 19 residues. Produced via immunoSEQ multiplex PCR; TCRdb's table is partial and in-frame only. The table includes about 140,000 clones, just over 90% detected once. The sample is drawn from a study of T cell responses to AZD1222 COVID-19 vaccine. Overall study findings and caveats: Baseline antibody screening turned up just a handful of seropositive AZD1222 recipients. Reports say nearly half of spike-specific TCRs go after unmutated variant regions. Vaccination with two AZD1222 doses was followed by a rise in Spike-specific TCR breadth and depth.

The receptor was isolated from an adult who received the AZD1222 COVID-19 vaccine. Here the sequenced sample was peripheral blood, taken 28 days after the second AZD1222 dose. This chain connects TRBV3-1 (or the pseudogene TRBV3-2) to TRBJ2-1; TRBD2 agrees at 12 bases. The CDR3 protein is CASSQNERLAGVRYNEQFF. The CDR3 bases are TGTGCCAGCAGCCAGAACGAGCGACTAGCGGGAGTAAGGTACAATGAGCAGTTCTTC.